This T cell receptor (beta chain) is from a study of spatial heterogeneity in lung cancer. About the study: Every unique TCR and UMI combination, on average, appeared more than ten times in raw reads.

This clonotype was seen only a few times. Via MiXCR, TCRdb re-called the 5' RACE reads, giving one row per CDR3 protein. The sample lists about 95,000 distinct CDR3 sequences; approximately 8.9% were seen once. Documented time point: sample taken at primary tumor resection. Unsorted whole RNA of tumor, nontumor lung or frozen PBMC was sequenced. The donor group consisted of under 95 patients who had untreated, early-stage non-small cell lung cancer. The germline gives CDR1 SGHTA, CDR2 FQGNSA. CDR3 length equals 14 residues. The V and J ends lost 3 bases and 1 base respectively, with 9 bases between them.

V usage is TRBV7-2 and J usage is TRBJ1-2; no definite D call. This specimen was PBMCs, taken at surgery. This clonotype was obtained from a male donor with early-stage non-small cell lung cancer. CDR3 DNA sequence: TGTGCCAGCAGCTTTAAAATGAATAACTATGGCTACACCTTC. This codes for CASSFKMNNYGYTF.